The T cell receptor (beta chain) under discussion was sequenced for a study of TIL therapy for anti-PD-1-resistant metastatic lung cancer. The study, taken as a whole, reports: This highly selected cohort may not generalize to typical lung cancer patients.

Specified time point: pre-treatment sample, taken before nivolumab and TIL therapy. V shed 1 base and J shed 2 bases, with 9 bases lying between them. The CDR3 extends over 14 amino acids. Germline CDR1 and CDR2: SGHKS and YYEKEE (reference sequence). This clone was seen a few times. Antigen unknown. The immunoSEQ assay was v3. Libraries were prepared by immunoSEQ multiplex PCR; TCRdb keeps only in-frame clonotypes and omits some of them. The table has roughly 60,000 clones, less than 75% seen once. This sample comprised blood, obtained at baseline. This sequence was found in a person between 25 and 79 years old with non-small cell lung cancer. The V gene is TRBV5-5, the J gene TRBJ1-2, with D uncertain. The CDR3 protein is CASSLSPNNYGYTF. The CDR3 DNA follows: TGTGCCAGCAGCTTGTCCCCGAACAACTATGGCTACACCTTC.